These T cell receptor beta chains were read from a single sample in a study of cytomegalovirus exposure and HLA in healthy donors. Clones were read by immunoSEQ multiplex PCR, and TCRdb kept only the in-frame ones, dropping some. The sample carries about 130,000 clones, 60% to 80% recorded once. Sequenced material: PBMCs. Receptors were obtained from a male donor in good health and CMV-seronegative. Both conserved end residues are part of each CDR3.

v_call: TRBV7-2; j_call: TRBJ2-7; cdr3_aa: CASSRTGAYEQYF
v_call: TRBV15; j_call: TRBJ1-3; cdr3_aa: CATSSTISDSGNTIYF
v_call: TRBV19; j_call: TRBJ1-3; cdr3_aa: CASSSRQGAAASGNTIYF
v_call: TRBV5-4; j_call: TRBJ2-3; cdr3_aa: CASSLWFRGTDTQYF
v_call: TRBV7-8; j_call: TRBJ1-3; cdr3_aa: CASSKTVSSGNTIYF
v_call: TRBV13; j_call: TRBJ2-1; cdr3_aa: CASSLGRLAGREQFF
v_call: TRBV7-2; j_call: TRBJ2-2; cdr3_aa: CASSWGHQMGDTGELFF
v_call: TRBV7-2; j_call: TRBJ2-3; cdr3_aa: CASSLETYTQYF
v_call: TRBV11-2; j_call: TRBJ2-1; cdr3_aa: CASSSEGAGRGGEQFF
v_call: TRBV4-3; j_call: TRBJ1-2; cdr3_aa: CASSQELGSGYGYTF
v_call: TRBV6-1; j_call: TRBJ2-1; cdr3_aa: CASSRTSEYLQFF
v_call: TRBV7-2; j_call: TRBJ1-2; cdr3_aa: CASLRDSGQENSGYTF
v_call: TRBV6-4; j_call: TRBJ2-3; cdr3_aa: CAIDVTRGGHRDTQYF
v_call: TRBV14; j_call: TRBJ2-7; cdr3_aa: CASSGIRGREQYF
v_call: TRBV27; j_call: TRBJ2-1; cdr3_aa: CASSFLLAGGSGSYNEQFF
v_call: TRBV18; j_call: TRBJ1-4; cdr3_aa: CASSPSQQRANEKLFF
v_call: TRBV11-3; j_call: TRBJ1-1; cdr3_aa: CASSSQTGMNTEAFF
v_call: TRBV5-1; j_call: TRBJ2-2; cdr3_aa: CASSVAAQGTNTGELFF
v_call: TRBV19; j_call: TRBJ1-5; cdr3_aa: CASSIGSGGDPPQHF
v_call: TRBV5-1; j_call: TRBJ2-4; cdr3_aa: CASTGGEGLAKNIQYF
v_call: TRBV30; j_call: TRBJ2-1; cdr3_aa: CAWTKGLGYNEQFF
v_call: TRBV2; j_call: TRBJ2-3; cdr3_aa: CASSANRGTDTQYF